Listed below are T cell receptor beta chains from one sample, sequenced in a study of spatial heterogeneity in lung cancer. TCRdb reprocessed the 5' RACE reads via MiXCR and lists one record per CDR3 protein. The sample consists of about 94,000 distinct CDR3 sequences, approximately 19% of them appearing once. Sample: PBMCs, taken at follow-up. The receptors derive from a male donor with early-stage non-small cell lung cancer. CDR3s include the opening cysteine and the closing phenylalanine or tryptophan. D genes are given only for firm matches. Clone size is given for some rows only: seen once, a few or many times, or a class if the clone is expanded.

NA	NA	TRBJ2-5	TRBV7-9	TGTGCCAGCAGCTTTTCTCAAGAGACCCAGTACTTC	CASSFSQETQYF
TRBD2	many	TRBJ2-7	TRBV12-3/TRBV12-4	TGTGCCAGCAGTTCAGGCTTTAGCGGGAGCTGGGGCGAGCAGTACTTC	CASSSGFSGSWGEQYF
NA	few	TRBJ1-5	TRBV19	TGTGCCAGGAGAACAGGTAGAACTCAGCCCCAGCATTTT	CARRTGRTQPQHF
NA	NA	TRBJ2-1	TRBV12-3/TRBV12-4	TGTGCCAGCAGTTTAACCGGAGCTAACCCCCCCAATGAGCAGTTCTTC	CASSLTGANPPNEQFF
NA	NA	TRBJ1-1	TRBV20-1	TGCAGTGCTGAAACAGGGATGAACACTGAAGCTTTCTTT	CSAETGMNTEAFF
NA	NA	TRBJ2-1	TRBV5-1	TGCGCCAGCATAATACAGCCGGGACTCAAGGGAGATGAGCAGTTCTTC	CASIIQPGLKGDEQFF
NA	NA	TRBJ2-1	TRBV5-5	TGTGCCAGCAGCTCAAATGACGGGAGCTCCTACAATGAGCAGTTCTTC	CASSSNDGSSYNEQFF
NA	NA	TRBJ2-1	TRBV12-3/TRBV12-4	TGTGCCAGCAGTTTAAATGAGCAGTTCTTC	CASSLNEQFF
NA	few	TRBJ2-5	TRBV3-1	TGTGCCAGCAGCCCTAATACAGGAATCATCCAAGAGACCCAGTACTTC	CASSPNTGIIQETQYF
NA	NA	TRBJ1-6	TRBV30	TGTGCCTGGAGTGTCGATAATTCACCCCTCCACTTT	CAWSVDNSPLHF
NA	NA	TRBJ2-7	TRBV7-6	TGTGCCAGCAGCTTACAACGGGTTAGCTCCTACGAGCAGTACTTC	CASSLQRVSSYEQYF
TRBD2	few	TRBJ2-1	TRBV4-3	TGCGCCAGCAGCCAAGACTCGGGGACTAGTTCCTACAATGAGCAGTTCTTC	CASSQDSGTSSYNEQFF
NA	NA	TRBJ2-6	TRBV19	TGTGCCAGTAGTATGGGTAGCTCTGGGGCCAACGTCCTGACTTTC	CASSMGSSGANVLTF
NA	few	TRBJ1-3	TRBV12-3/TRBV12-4	TGTGCCAGCAGTACCGCCCAGGGCGGAAACACCATATATTTT	CASSTAQGGNTIYF
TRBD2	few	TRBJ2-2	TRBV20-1	TGCAGTGCTCACCGGACTAGCCCGAACACCGGGGAGCTGTTTTTT	CSAHRTSPNTGELFF
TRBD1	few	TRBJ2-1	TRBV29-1	TGCAGCTCAAACAGGGGGCGGGGTGAGCAGTTCTTC	CSSNRGRGEQFF
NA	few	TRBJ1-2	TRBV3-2	TGTGCCAGCAGCCAAGGGACAGGGGCTGGCTACACCTTC	CASSQGTGAGYTF
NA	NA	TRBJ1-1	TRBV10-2	TGCGCCAGCAGGGGACCGGATGGGTCTTCGGTGGACACTGAAGCTTTCTTT	CASRGPDGSSVDTEAFF
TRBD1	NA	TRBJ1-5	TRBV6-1	TGTGCCAGCAGCGCCACCGACAGGGGGCAACAGCCCCAGCATTTT	CASSATDRGQQPQHF
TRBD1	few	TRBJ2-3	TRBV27	TGTGCCAGCAGTTTTAGGGACAGGAGGGATACGCAGTATTTT	CASSFRDRRDTQYF
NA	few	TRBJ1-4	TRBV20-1	TGCAGTGCACTTCGCGGGGCCGCAACTAATGAAAAACTGTTTTTT	CSALRGAATNEKLFF
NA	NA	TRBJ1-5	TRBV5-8	TGTGCCAGCAGCTTGGACATATTCGGCAATCAGCCCCAGCATTTT	CASSLDIFGNQPQHF
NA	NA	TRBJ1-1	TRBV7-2	TGTGCCAGCAGCTTATCCACAGCTAACACTGAAGCTTTCTTT	CASSLSTANTEAFF
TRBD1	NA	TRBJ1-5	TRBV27	TGTGCCAGCAGGCGCCTCGACAGGGGCAATCAGCCCCAGCATTTT	CASRRLDRGNQPQHF
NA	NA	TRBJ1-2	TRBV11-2	TGTGCCAGCAGCTTTGACAGGAACTATGGCTACACCTTC	CASSFDRNYGYTF
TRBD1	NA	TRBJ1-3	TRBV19	TGTGCCAGTAGTACCACCGGGACAGGACGAACTGGAAACACCATATATTTT	CASSTTGTGRTGNTIYF
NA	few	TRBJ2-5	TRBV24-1	TGTGCCACCAGTGATTCCCTGGAGGGACTTAGGACCCAGTACTTC	CATSDSLEGLRTQYF
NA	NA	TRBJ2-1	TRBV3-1	TGTGCCAGCAGCCAAGATGCAGTGAATGAGCAGTTCTTC	CASSQDAVNEQFF
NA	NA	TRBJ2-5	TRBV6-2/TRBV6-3	TGTGCCAGCAGTTACCCTGAGGAGACCCAGTACTTC	CASSYPEETQYF
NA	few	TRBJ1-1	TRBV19	TGTGCCAGTAGTCCGCTCCCTGGGGGCATGAACACTGAAGCTTTCTTT	CASSPLPGGMNTEAFF
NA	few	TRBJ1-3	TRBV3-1	TGTGCCAGCAGCCCCCGGACGGGGCGGCACTCTGGAAACACCATATATTTT	CASSPRTGRHSGNTIYF
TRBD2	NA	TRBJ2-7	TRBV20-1	TGCAGTGCTACCGAAGCGGGAGTAACCTACGAGCAGTACTTC	CSATEAGVTYEQYF
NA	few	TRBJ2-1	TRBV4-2	TGTGCCAGCAGCCAAGAGGGTATCTGGGGTTACAATGAGCAGTTCTTC	CASSQEGIWGYNEQFF
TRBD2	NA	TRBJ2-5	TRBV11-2	TGTGCCAGCAGCTTAGCTAGCGGCAAAGAGACCCAGTACTTC	CASSLASGKETQYF
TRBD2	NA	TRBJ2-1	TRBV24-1	TGTGCCACCAGTGAACCCGGGACTAGCGGGAGTATTGAGCAGTTCTTC	CATSEPGTSGSIEQFF
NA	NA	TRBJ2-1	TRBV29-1	TGCAGCGTTGAAGCCAGCCCAGGGGTATACAATGAGCAGTTCTTC	CSVEASPGVYNEQFF
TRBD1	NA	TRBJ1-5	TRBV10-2	TGCGCCAGCAGTGACCCACCGGGACAGGGAAATCAGCCCCAGCATTTT	CASSDPPGQGNQPQHF
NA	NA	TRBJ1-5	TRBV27	TGTGCCAGCAGTTTTGAGGGGCATAGCAATCAGCCCCAGCATTTT	CASSFEGHSNQPQHF
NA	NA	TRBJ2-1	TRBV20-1	TGCAGTGCTAGTGCCGCGGACTACAATGAGCAGTTCTTC	CSASAADYNEQFF
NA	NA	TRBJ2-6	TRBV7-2	TGTGCCAGCAGCACCCAACGGCTGTCCGGGGCCAACGTCCTGACTTTC	CASSTQRLSGANVLTF
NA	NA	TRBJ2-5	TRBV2	TGTGCCAGCAGTAGTACCCGACGGGAGACCCAGTACTTC	CASSSTRRETQYF
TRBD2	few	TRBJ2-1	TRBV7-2	TGTGCCAGCAGCCCCGGGACTAGCGGGCGTCCCTACAATGAGCAGTTCTTC	CASSPGTSGRPYNEQFF
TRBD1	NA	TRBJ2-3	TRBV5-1	TGCGCCAGCAGCTGGGGGACAGGGGGCAGCACAGATACGCAGTATTTT	CASSWGTGGSTDTQYF
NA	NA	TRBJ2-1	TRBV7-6	TGTGCCAGCAGCTTAAGGGGGGGTCGGGATGAGCAGTTCTTC	CASSLRGGRDEQFF
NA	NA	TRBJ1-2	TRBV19	TGTGCCAGTAGTGCCGCCGGGACTGAAATGAGCCGGCTACGTCTTGCCTATGGCTACACCTTC	CASSAAGTEMSRLRLAYGYTF
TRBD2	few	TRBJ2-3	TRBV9	TGTGCCAGCAGCGTAGAGGTTTGGAGCGGGAGGGCCGCAGATACGCAGTATTTT	CASSVEVWSGRAADTQYF
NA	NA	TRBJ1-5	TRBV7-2	TGTGCCAGCAGCCACGGACAGTTCCAGCCCCAGCATTTT	CASSHGQFQPQHF
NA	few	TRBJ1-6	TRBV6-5	TGTGCCAGCAGTAGGACACGACAGAATTCACCCCTCCACTTT	CASSRTRQNSPLHF
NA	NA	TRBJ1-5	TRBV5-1	TGCGCCAGCAGCTTGGCTGTGACGGGCGGGTCTCTAAATCAGCCCCAGCATTTT	CASSLAVTGGSLNQPQHF
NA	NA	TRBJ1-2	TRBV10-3	TGTGCCATCAGTGAGCCTCGGGAATGGGGCTACACCTTC	CAISEPREWGYTF
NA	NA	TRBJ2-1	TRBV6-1	TGTGCCAGCAGTGAGTGGGGGGATACTGGCAATGAGCAGTTCTTC	CASSEWGDTGNEQFF
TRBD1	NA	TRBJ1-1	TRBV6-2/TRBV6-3	TGTGCCAGCAGTATAACAGGGGGCACTGAAGCTTTCTTT	CASSITGGTEAFF
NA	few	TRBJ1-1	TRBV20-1	TGCAGTGCCGAGCGGCCAGGGAACACTGAAGCTTTCTTT	CSAERPGNTEAFF
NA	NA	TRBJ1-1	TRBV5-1	TGCGCCAGCAGCTCCATAGTGAACACTGAAGCTTTCTTT	CASSSIVNTEAFF
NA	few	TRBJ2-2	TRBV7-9	TGTGCCAGCAGCTTAGGGGTCAACACCGGGGAGCTGTTTTTT	CASSLGVNTGELFF
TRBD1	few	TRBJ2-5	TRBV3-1	TGTGCCAGCAGCCTCGTGAGACAGGGTGGGACCCAGTACTTC	CASSLVRQGGTQYF
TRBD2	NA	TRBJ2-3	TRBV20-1	TGCAGTGTAATTCTAGCGGACGGGGAAGATACGCAGTATTTT	CSVILADGEDTQYF
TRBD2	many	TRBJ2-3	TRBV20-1	TGCAGTGCTGTAATACTAGCGGGACTTACAGATACGCAGTATTTT	CSAVILAGLTDTQYF